These 26 T cell receptor beta chains were sequenced from one sample in a study of radiotherapy plus CTLA-4 blockade in lung cancer. Method: immunoSEQ multiplex PCR; TCRdb's copy keeps in-frame clones and lacks some. The sample shows 58,000 or so clones, roughly 80% of them seen only once. Sample: peripheral blood, taken from a patient treated with radiotherapy plus ipilimumab. These receptors came from a human donor with non-small cell lung cancer who had a complete response to radiotherapy plus ipilimumab.

This clone appeared a single time. This chain connects TRBV25-1 to TRBJ2-5, with TRBD2 matching over 8 bases. The J call may not be correct, given that the DNA end is closer to TRBJ2-7. The CDR3 runs to 14 residues. Germline CDR1 is MGHDK and CDR2 is SYGVNS. CDR3 sequence: CASRLAGSSYEQYF. CDR3 DNA sequence: TGTGCCAGCAGGTTAGCGGGGAGCTCCTACGAGCAGTACTTC.

This chain joins TRBV5-1 and TRBJ2-6; D possibly corresponds to TRBD1 (5 bases). Germline CDR1 SGHRS, CDR2 YFSETQ. The CDR3 length is 16 residues. V lost 4 bases and J lost 0, with 11 bases in between. The CDR3 sequence: CASSKQENSGANVLTF. For the CDR3, the DNA is TGCGCCAGCAGCAAACAGGAAAACTCTGGGGCCAACGTCCTGACTTTC.

The chain is built from TRBV4-1 and TRBJ1-6; D is possibly TRBD1 (5 bases). The CDR3 is 14 residues long. The germline gives CDR1 MGHRA, CDR2 YSYEKL. The V end was cut by 3 bases, the J end by 10 bases, with 13 bases between. CDR3 loop: CASSQGLSWSPLHF. The CDR3 nucleotides are TGCGCCAGCAGCCAGGGGCTGAGTTGGTCACCCCTCCACTTT.

The chain combines TRBV7-9 with TRBJ2-5, with 10 bases that match TRBD2. Germline V lookup: CDR1 SEHNR, CDR2 FQNEAQ (reference sequence). This CDR3 is built from 14 residues. The trim removed 5 bases at V and 5 bases at J, leaving 5 bases unmatched. DNA for the CDR3: TGTGCCAGCAGCCCAGGACTAGCGGTGGAGACCCAGTACTTC. Translating gives CASSPGLAVETQYF. Combining the CDR3 with reference TRBV7-9 and TRBJ2-5 gives the whole variable domain DTGVSQNPRHKITKRGQNVTFRCDPISEHNRLYWYRQTLGQGPEFLTYFQNEAQLEKSRLLSDRFSAERPKGSFSTLEIQRTEQGDSAMYLCASSPGLAVETQYFGPGTRLLVL.

This chain connects TRBV19 to TRBJ1-1; no definite D call. The V gene lost 7 bases and the J gene lost 0 bases, with 18 bases spanning the gap. This CDR3 spans 16 amino acids. Germline V gene lookup returns CDR1 LNHDA and CDR2 SQIVND (reference sequence). The CDR3 spells CASKDGPWPLNTEAFF. In nucleotides, the CDR3 is TGTGCCAGTAAAGATGGGCCTTGGCCTTTGAACACTGAAGCTTTCTTT.

V and J are TRBV27 and TRBJ1-1; 8 positions match TRBD1. Per the germline V gene, CDR1 is MNHEY and CDR2 is SMNVEV (reference sequence). This CDR3 contains 16 residues. The junction had 8 bases not matched to a gene; V was cut back by 5 bases and J by 0 bases. The DNA for the CDR3 is TGTGCCAGCAGTATCCGGACAGGGAACATGAACACTGAAGCTTTCTTT. Its translation: CASSIRTGNMNTEAFF.

The rearrangement joins TRBV7-9 to TRBJ1-2; 8 bases align to TRBD1. The CDR3 spans 14 residues. The V and J ends lost 4 bases and 3 bases, in that order; junction bases with no gene match: 4. The V gene's germline CDR1 is SEHNR and CDR2 FQNEAQ (reference sequence). CDR3 sequence: CASSWGQDYYGYTF. The CDR3 nucleotides read TGTGCCAGCAGCTGGGGACAGGACTACTATGGCTACACCTTC.

This chain links TRBV6-5 with TRBJ1-5; D is unclear. Trimming left V 7 bases short and J 4 bases short, with 11 bases between. Germline CDR1 reads MNHEY; CDR2 reads SVGAGI. The CDR3 has 13 residues. CDR3 protein: CASTRDGNQPQHF. In nucleotides, the CDR3 is TGTGCCAGCACTCGAGACGGGAATCAGCCCCAGCATTTT.

This chain links TRBV27 with TRBJ2-7, with 7 bases aligning to TRBD1. CDR1 is MNHEY and CDR2 is SMNVEV in the germline V gene (reference sequence). The CDR3 is made up of 14 amino acids. The V and J ends lost 2 bases and 5 bases, in that order; junction bases with no gene match: 6. The CDR3 is CASSLKYRGNEQYF. As DNA, the CDR3 is TGTGCCAGCAGTTTAAAATACAGGGGTAACGAGCAGTACTTC.

The chain combines TRBV6-1 with TRBJ2-3, with D unresolved. Per the germline V gene, CDR1 is MNHNS and CDR2 is SASEGT. With 2 bases removed from V and 7 bases from J, the gap between germline ends came to 13 bases. This CDR3 has 14 amino acids. The CDR3 sequence is CASSESSSTNTQYF. Here the CDR3 DNA reads TGTGCCAGCAGTGAATCGAGCTCCACGAATACGCAGTATTTT.

This chain joins TRBV29-1 and TRBJ2-7; 8 bases are a match to TRBD2. Per germline, CDR1 SQVTM and CDR2 ANQGSEA. V gave up 1 base and J gave up 2 bases; unmatched junction bases: 10. CDR3 length equals 16 residues. In DNA, the CDR3 is TGCAGCGTTGAAGGGGCGTGGCGGGAGGAACCCTACGAGCAGTACGTC. Amino acid sequence: CSVEGAWREEPYEQYV.

In its sample, this clone was seen once. The CDR3 DNA is TGTGCCAGCAGCTCGGGAGGCTCCAATCAGCCCCAGCATTTT. This gives the protein CASSSGGSNQPQHF. This chain uses TRBV5-6 with TRBJ1-5; no firm D call. The CDR3 contains 14 residues. Germline CDR1 is SGHDT and CDR2 is YYEEEE. V shed 3 bases and J shed 3 bases, with 10 bases lying between them.

In this sample, this clone turned up once. The J gene is TRBJ1-1, the V gene TRBV7-2; D not certain. V was pared by 0 bases and J by 1 base, with 9 bases between. Germline CDR1 and CDR2: SGHTA and FQGNSA. This CDR3 is built from 15 residues. This CDR3 reads CASSLAMAGNTEAFF. CDR3 bases: TGTGCCAGCAGCTTAGCGATGGCAGGGAACACTGAAGCTTTCTTT.

Here the CDR3 reads CASSLGQGEEKLFF. The CDR3 DNA reads TGTGCCAGCAGCTTAGGGCAGGGGGAGGAAAAACTGTTTTTT. The chain combines TRBV7-9 with TRBJ1-4; 7 bases are a match to TRBD1. This CDR3 contains 14 residues. Trimming took 1 base from V and 8 from J; bases not matched to a gene: 4. Germline CDR1 is SEHNR and CDR2 is FQNEAQ (reference sequence).

The J gene is TRBJ2-1, the V gene TRBV2; 13 bases are a match to TRBD2. The J segment lost 10 bases and the V segment lost 6 bases, leaving 9 bases of the junction unmatched. The CDR3 runs to 15 residues. Germline CDR1 SNHLY, CDR2 FYNNEI. CDR3 loop: CASRATSGRAGEQFF. CDR3 bases: TGTGCCAGCAGGGCTACTAGCGGGAGGGCCGGGGAGCAGTTCTTC.

V usage is TRBV5-1 and J usage is TRBJ2-1, with 11 positions matching TRBD2. Germline V gene data show CDR1 as SGHRS and CDR2 as YFSETQ. V gave up 2 bases and J gave up 14 bases; unmatched junction bases: 12. This CDR3 has 15 residues. The CDR3 DNA reads as TGCGCCAGCAGCTTCTATAGCGGGGGGGGGTCGTCGGAGTTCTTC. Its translation is CASSFYSGGGSSEFF.

The CDR3 here is CASSLTRDRGPYTF. Written as DNA, the CDR3 is TGTGCCAGCAGCTTGACCCGGGACAGGGGGCCCTACACCTTC. This sequence joins TRBV5-5 and TRBJ1-2; 12 bases line up with TRBD1. The germline gives CDR1 SGHKS, CDR2 YYEKEE (reference sequence). This CDR3 is 14 amino acids long. The junction had 5 bases not matched to a gene; V was cut back by 1 base and J by 10 bases.

Regarding this clone: This specimen includes other DNA sequences encoding the same CDR3. The chain uses TRBV18 and TRBJ2-7, with 7 bases that match TRBD2. This CDR3 region has 14 residues. V lost 6 bases, J lost 7 bases, and 12 bases stayed unmatched. The germline gives CDR1 KGHSH, CDR2 LQKENI. CDR3 bases: TGTGCCAGCTCCCTGGCGGGGGTAGGGTATGAGCAGTACTTC. This codes for CASSLAGVGYEQYF.

The V call is TRBV7-2, the J call TRBJ2-3; D is unclear. Deletions cut 1 base from V and 0 bases from J, with 8 bases between. The germline V gene has CDR1 SGHTA and CDR2 FQGNSA. The CDR3 contains 15 residues. The CDR3: CASSLGLISTDTQYF. The CDR3 nucleotides read TGTGCCAGCAGCTTAGGACTGATTAGCACAGATACGCAGTATTTT.

A few counts support this clone. The chain carries TRBV7-2 and TRBJ2-2; D may be TRBD2 (5 bases). This CDR3 comprises 14 residues. V was pared by 8 bases and J by 5 bases, with 15 bases between. The germline gives CDR1 SGHTA, CDR2 FQGNSA. The CDR3 protein is CASHEDSPTGELFF. The CDR3 nucleotides are TGTGCCAGCCACGAGGACTCACCAACCGGGGAGCTGTTTTTT.

This chain links TRBV11-2 with TRBJ2-4; TRBD2 is a possible D gene (6 bases). V lost 3 bases, J lost 5 bases, and 11 bases lay in between. The germline CDR1 and CDR2 sequences are SGHAT and FQNNGV. The CDR3 extends over 14 amino acids. CDR3 sequence reads: CASSLLAIQNIQYF. In DNA, the CDR3 is TGTGCCAGCAGCTTGCTAGCGATCCAAAACATTCAGTACTTC.

V and J are TRBV19 and TRBJ1-2; maybe TRBD1 (5 bases). CDR1 and CDR2 from the germline V gene are LNHDA and SQIVND (reference sequence). The CDR3 runs to 12 residues. The V and J ends lost 3 bases and 5 bases respectively, with 7 bases between them. The CDR3 reads CASSIRDYGYTF. CDR3 coding DNA: TGTGCCAGTAGTATCAGGGATTATGGCTACACCTTC.

The chain uses TRBV2 and TRBJ1-1; 10 bases fit TRBD1. V trimming: 4 bases; J trimming: 1 base; junction bases outside the gene matches: 0. Germline V CDR1 and CDR2: SNHLY, FYNNEI. This CDR3 is 14 amino acids long. This CDR3 is CASSGTGGNTEAFF. The CDR3 DNA is TGTGCCAGCAGTGGGACAGGGGGGAACACTGAAGCTTTCTTT. The entire variable domain, with the rest obtained from reference TRBV2 and TRBJ1-1, is as follows: EPEVTQTPSHQVTQMGQEVILRCVPISNHLYFYWYRQILGQKVEFLVSFYNNEISEKSEIFDDQFSVERPDGSNFTLKIRSTKLEDSAMYFCASSGTGGNTEAFFGQGTRLTVV.

The chain employs TRBV6-5 and TRBJ1-5, with TRBD1 matching over 8 bases. Looked up from germline, CDR1 is MNHEY and CDR2 is SVGAGI. This CDR3 contains 16 residues. Unmatched junction bases numbered 7, after V lost 3 bases and J lost 3 bases. The CDR3 DNA reads as TGTGCCAGCAGTTATCGGGCAGGGGGCATCAATCAGCCCCAGCATTTT. Amino acid sequence: CASSYRAGGINQPQHF.

The rearrangement joins TRBV6-5 to TRBJ1-2, with 7 nucleotides matching TRBD1. Germline trimming cut 5 bases from V and 4 bases from J; bases unmatched to any gene: 10. The CDR3 spans 15 residues. CDR1 is MNHEY and CDR2 is SVGAGI in the germline V gene. CDR3 residues: CASSRALQGTYGYTF. As DNA, the CDR3 is TGTGCCAGCAGTCGAGCCCTACAGGGGACCTATGGCTACACCTTC.

Sample share makes this clone medium-sized (0.01 to 0.1%). The chain uses TRBV29-1 and TRBJ1-5; a possible D gene is TRBD1 (6 bases). The ends were cut back, 8 bases at V and 3 bases at J, with 17 bases in the middle. This CDR3 has 14 residues. The germline CDR1 and CDR2 sequences are SQVTM and ANQGSEA. The CDR3 DNA follows: TGCAGCACATGGACAGAAGATGACAATCAGCCCCAGCATTTT. This codes for CSTWTEDDNQPQHF.